The 6 T cell receptor beta chains listed next were all sequenced from one sample in a study of radiotherapy plus CTLA-4 blockade in lung cancer. This table comes from immunoSEQ multiplex PCR, and its TCRdb copy is limited to in-frame clones, with some not included. The sample has roughly 30,000 clones, about 81% seen once. The material was peripheral blood, obtained from a patient treated with radiotherapy plus ipilimumab. These receptors were obtained from a human donor with non-small cell lung cancer that progressed on radiotherapy plus ipilimumab.

The chain carries TRBV4-2 and TRBJ2-1, with a tentative D call TRBD2 (6 bases). Per germline, CDR1 LGHNA and CDR2 YNFKEQ. The CDR3 has 16 residues. Trimming pared 0 bases from V and 3 bases from J, leaving 12 bases between. Written as DNA, the CDR3 is TGTGCCAGCAGCCAAGAGGGACGGGGGTTCTACAATGAGCAGTTCTTC. Translating gives CASSQEGRGFYNEQFF.

About this clone: A read error may produce the germline difference seen at one junction end. The chain combines TRBV7-9 with TRBJ2-2; D remains ambiguous. The germline CDR1 and CDR2 sequences are SEHNR and FQNEAQ (reference sequence). The CDR3 has 13 residues. The CDR3 bases are TGTGCCAGCAGCTTAGCGAACAGCGGGGAGCTGTTTTTT. It specifies CASSLANSGELFF.

CDR3 nucleotide sequence: TGTGCCAGCAGCTTAATTTCCGGGACAGGGGGCGGACTGTTTTTT. Residues: CASSLISGTGGGLFF. The chain is built from TRBV7-9 and TRBJ1-4; 12 positions agree with TRBD1. V gave up 2 bases and J gave up 13 bases; unmatched junction bases: 8. CDR1 is SEHNR and CDR2 is FQNEAQ in the germline V gene (reference sequence). The CDR3 is 15 residues long. The full variable domain, with the rest looked up from reference TRBV7-9 and TRBJ1-4, is DTGVSQNPRHKITKRGQNVTFRCDPISEHNRLYWYRQTLGQGPEFLTYFQNEAQLEKSRLLSDRFSAERPKGSFSTLEIQRTEQGDSAMYLCASSLISGTGGGLFFGSGTQLSVL.

The rearrangement uses TRBV11-2 and TRBJ1-1, with no clear D. The V gene lost 7 bases and the J gene lost 0 bases, with 6 bases spanning the gap. Germline CDR1 and CDR2: SGHAT and FQNNGV. The CDR3 consists of 12 residues. The CDR3 spells CASIELNTEAFF. In DNA, the CDR3 is TGTGCCAGCATCGAGCTGAACACTGAAGCTTTCTTT.

In the case of this clone: The same CDR3 arises from other DNA sequences in this sample as well. The chain carries TRBV9 and TRBJ2-3; D is perhaps TRBD2 (6 bases). The CDR3 has 16 amino acids. The germline V and J ends were trimmed by 0 bases and 2 bases, with 13 bases remaining between them. The germline CDR1 and CDR2 sequences are SGDLS and YYNGEE. In DNA, the CDR3 is TGTGCCAGCAGCGTAGGGCTCGCGGGGTACACAGATACGCAGTATTTT. It specifies CASSVGLAGYTDTQYF.

The gene calls are TRBV28 and TRBJ2-5; D may be TRBD1 (7 bases). Germline V CDR1 and CDR2: MDHEN, SYDVKM. The CDR3 is 19 amino acids. Trimming took off 3 bases at V and 1 base at J, with 24 bases between the two ends. The CDR3 loop reads CASSFLYGLGRGAQETQYF. In DNA, the CDR3 is TGTGCCAGCAGTTTCCTTTATGGTCTTGGCAGGGGGGCCCAAGAGACCCAGTACTTC.